A selection of T cell receptor beta chains follows, all from one sample in a study of blood T cell repertoires in COVID-19. Repertoires were generated with immunoSEQ multiplex PCR, while TCRdb's copy carries only in-frame clones and drops some. The sample yields 200,000 to 300,000 clones, about four fifths seen once. The source material was peripheral blood. These receptors all come from a woman of 80 years or more with COVID-19, enrolled during active disease. Both conserved end residues are part of each CDR3. The D gene is left open where the match is weak. For some rows the clone size is stated as once, few or many, or as a class when expanded; others skip it.

D	size	V	J	DNA	CDR3
.	.	TRBV6-6	TRBJ2-7	TGTGCCAGCAACTCTGAGTACGAGCAGTACTTC	CASNSEYEQYF
.	.	TRBV5-5	TRBJ1-2	TGTGCCAGCAGCTTGGGGGACAACCGCTATGGCTACACCTTC	CASSLGDNRYGYTF
TRBD1	.	TRBV11-2	TRBJ2-2	TGTGCCAGCAGCCGGGACAGGGGTGCCGGGGAGCTGTTTTTT	CASSRDRGAGELFF
.	.	TRBV5-1	TRBJ2-1	TGCGCCAGCAGCCCTACAGGGTTCAACAATGAGCAGTTCTTC	CASSPTGFNNEQFF
.	.	TRBV18	TRBJ2-5	TGTGCCAGCTCACAAGGGGCTAAAGAGACCCAGTACTTC	CASSQGAKETQYF
.	.	TRBV29-1	TRBJ2-1	TGCAGCGTGGGCCGGGACTTCTCCTACAATGAGCAGTTCTTC	CSVGRDFSYNEQFF
.	.	TRBV11-1	TRBJ1-1	TGTGCCAGCAGCTTAGTGGCCAGGGCGAACACTGAAGCTTTCTTT	CASSLVARANTEAFF
TRBD2	.	TRBV6-2/TRBV6-3	TRBJ2-1	TGTGCCAGCAGTCCCGCTAGCGGGAGAAACCATGAGCAGTTCTTC	CASSPASGRNHEQFF
TRBD1	few	TRBV6-5	TRBJ1-1	TGTGCCAGCACCCGAGGACAGGGGGCGAACACTGAAGCTTTCTTT	CASTRGQGANTEAFF
.	.	TRBV7-2	TRBJ1-2	TGTGCCAGCAGCTTAATTGGAGTTCCTGGGGGCTACACCTTC	CASSLIGVPGGYTF
TRBD1	few	TRBV20-1	TRBJ1-1	TGCAGTGCTAGTAGGGGGCCGGGTGAAGCTTTCTTT	CSASRGPGEAFF
TRBD1	.	TRBV6-5	TRBJ1-1	TGTGCCAGCAGACAGGGGGCTACTAAAGAAGCTTTCTTT	CASRQGATKEAFF
.	.	TRBV4-2	TRBJ2-2	TGTGCCAGCAGCCTAACCGAGGCGAACACCGGGGAGCTGTTTTTT	CASSLTEANTGELFF
TRBD1	.	TRBV5-1	TRBJ1-1	TGCGCCAGCAGCTTGCGGACAGGGATCGACACTGAAGCTTTCTTT	CASSLRTGIDTEAFF
TRBD1	.	TRBV27	TRBJ1-4	TGTGCCAGCAGACAACGTACAGGGGGATATAATGAAAAACTGTTTTTT	CASRQRTGGYNEKLFF
TRBD1	few	TRBV18	TRBJ1-1	TGTGCCAGCTCACTAGGGACAGCGGCTATTGAAGCTTTCTTT	CASSLGTAAIEAFF
.	few	TRBV5-4	TRBJ1-3	TGTGCCAGCAGCAGAGGCGCTGGAAACACCATATATTTT	CASSRGAGNTIYF
TRBD1	few	TRBV28	TRBJ1-4	TGTGCCAGCAGTTCCGAGACAGGGGGGAGTGAAAAACTGTTTTTT	CASSSETGGSEKLFF
.	once	TRBV15	TRBJ1-5	TGTGCCACCAGCAGAGACCCTACACTCGTCGGGTACAGCAATCAGCCCCAGCATTTT	CATSRDPTLVGYSNQPQHF
.	.	TRBV7-3	TRBJ1-3	TGTGCCAGCAGCTTATTGGGCCAACAGTTTACTGGAAACACCATATATTTT	CASSLLGQQFTGNTIYF
TRBD1	.	TRBV3-1/TRBV3-2	TRBJ1-5	TGTGCCAGCAGCCACTCGACAGGGGGCGGGCAGCCCCAGCATTTT	CASSHSTGGGQPQHF
TRBD2	few	TRBV14	TRBJ2-1	TGTGCCAGCAGCCAGGGACTAGAACTCAATGAGCAGTTCTTC	CASSQGLELNEQFF
TRBD1	.	TRBV28	TRBJ2-2	TGTGCCAGCAGTCGACAGGGGGCCGGCGGGGAGCTGTTTTTT	CASSRQGAGGELFF
.	once	TRBV2	TRBJ1-5	TGTGCCAGCAGTTATCTCAGGGATCAGCCCCAGCATTTT	CASSYLRDQPQHF